The T cell receptor beta chain under discussion was sequenced for a study of a mutant IDH1 vaccine in newly diagnosed glioma. The method was immunoSEQ multiplex PCR; TCRdb's version includes in-frame clones alone and lacks a portion of them. The data hold about 54,000 clones, with 70% to 90% observed a single time. Details on this clone: The antigen remains undetermined.

Time point of the sample: week 5, during vaccination. In the vaccine, a single dose held 300 ug of the mutant IDH1 20-mer peptide, along with topical imiquimod. This TCR was sampled from a man under 40 with glioma. The sample here was PBMCs, taken from a glioma patient whose treatment included an IDH1 peptide vaccine.

CDR3 DNA sequence: TGCGCCAGCAGCCAAGTTTACGGTTCCCGCTACAATGAGCAGTTCTTC. Translation: CASSQVYGSRYNEQFF. V gene TRBV4-1 combines with J gene TRBJ2-1; D remains ambiguous. The length of the CDR3 is 16 residues. V was cut by 1 base and J by 3 bases, with 13 bases left in between. Germline CDR1 and CDR2: MGHRA and YSYEKL.